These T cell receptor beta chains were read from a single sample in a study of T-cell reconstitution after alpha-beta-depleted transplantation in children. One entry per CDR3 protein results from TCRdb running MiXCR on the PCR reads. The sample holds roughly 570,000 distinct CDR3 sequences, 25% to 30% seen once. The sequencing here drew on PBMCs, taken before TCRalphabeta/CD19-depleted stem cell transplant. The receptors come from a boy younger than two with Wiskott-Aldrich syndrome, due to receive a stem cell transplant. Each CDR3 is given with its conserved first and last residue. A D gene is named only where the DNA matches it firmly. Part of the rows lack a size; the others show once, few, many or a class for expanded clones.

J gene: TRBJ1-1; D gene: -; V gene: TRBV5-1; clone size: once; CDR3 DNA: TGCGCCAGCAGCTTGGCCGGGGGAGCGCACACTGAAGCTTTCTTT; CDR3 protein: CASSLAGGAHTEAFF
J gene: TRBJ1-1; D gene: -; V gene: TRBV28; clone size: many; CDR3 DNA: TGTGCCAGCAGCCAGAACACTGAAGCTTTCTTT; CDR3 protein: CASSQNTEAFF
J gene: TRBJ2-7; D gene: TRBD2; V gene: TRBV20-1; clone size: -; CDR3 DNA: TGCAGTGCTAGAGATCGGTTAGGGGATAGCGGGAGGATCCTGTACGAGCAGTACTTC; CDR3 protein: CSARDRLGDSGRILYEQYF
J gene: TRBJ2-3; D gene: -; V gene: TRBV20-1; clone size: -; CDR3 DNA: TGCAGTGCTAGCCCTAGCGCGGGGACCAATACGCAGTATTTT; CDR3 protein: CSASPSAGTNTQYF
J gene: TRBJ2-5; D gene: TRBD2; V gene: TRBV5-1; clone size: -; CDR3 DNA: TGCGCCAGCAGGATCGGGCTAGCGGGACAAGAGACCCAGTACTTC; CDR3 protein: CASRIGLAGQETQYF
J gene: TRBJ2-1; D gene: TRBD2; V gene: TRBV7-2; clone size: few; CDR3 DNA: TGTGCCAGCAGCTTAGCGGGAGGGGTCTACAATGAGCAGTTCTTC; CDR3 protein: CASSLAGGVYNEQFF
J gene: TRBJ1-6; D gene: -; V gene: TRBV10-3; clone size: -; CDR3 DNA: TGTGCCATCAAGAAGGATAATGGGTTTTCACCCCTCCACTTT; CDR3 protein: CAIKKDNGFSPLHF
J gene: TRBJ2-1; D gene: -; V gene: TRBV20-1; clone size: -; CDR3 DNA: TGCAGTGCTAGAGGTCAGGGGAGCTCCTACAATGAGCAGTTCTTC; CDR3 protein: CSARGQGSSYNEQFF
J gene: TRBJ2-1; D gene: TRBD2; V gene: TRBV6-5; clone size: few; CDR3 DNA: TGTGCCAGCAGTTACACTAGCGGGAGCATCAATGAGCAGTTCTTC; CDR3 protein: CASSYTSGSINEQFF
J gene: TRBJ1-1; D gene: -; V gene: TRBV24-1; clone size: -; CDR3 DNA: TGTGCCACCAGTGAGAACACTGAAGCTTTCTTT; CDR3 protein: CATSENTEAFF
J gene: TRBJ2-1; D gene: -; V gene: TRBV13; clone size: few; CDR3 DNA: TGTGCCAGCAGCTTACCTCTTGGGATTTCGGGTTTCAATGAGCAGTTCTTC; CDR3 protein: CASSLPLGISGFNEQFF
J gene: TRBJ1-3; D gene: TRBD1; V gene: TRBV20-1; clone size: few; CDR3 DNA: TGCAGTGCTAGGGACAGGGCGGTTGGAAACACCATATATTTT; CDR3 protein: CSARDRAVGNTIYF
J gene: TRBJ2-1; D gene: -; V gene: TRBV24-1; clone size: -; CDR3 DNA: TGTGCCACCAGTGACACTCCCGAGACAGGGAGGAATGAGCAGTTCTTC; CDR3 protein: CATSDTPETGRNEQFF
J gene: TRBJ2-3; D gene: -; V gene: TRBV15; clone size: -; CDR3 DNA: TGTGCCACCAGCAGAGATAACACAGATACGCAGTATTTT; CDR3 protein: CATSRDNTDTQYF
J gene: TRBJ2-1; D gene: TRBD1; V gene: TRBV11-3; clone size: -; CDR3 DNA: TGTGCCAGCAGCCGACGAATGGACAGGGACAATGAGCAGTTCTTC; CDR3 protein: CASSRRMDRDNEQFF
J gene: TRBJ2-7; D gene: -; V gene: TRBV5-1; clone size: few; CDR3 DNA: TGCGCCAGCAGCTTCGCTCCAAGCTCCTACGAGCAGTACTTC; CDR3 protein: CASSFAPSSYEQYF
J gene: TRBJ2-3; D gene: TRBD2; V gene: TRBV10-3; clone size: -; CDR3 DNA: TGTGCCATCAGAGAGGGTAGCGGGAGGAGGGGCACAGATACGCAGTATTTT; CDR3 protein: CAIREGSGRRGTDTQYF
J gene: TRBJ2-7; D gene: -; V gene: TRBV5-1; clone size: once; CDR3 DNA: TGCGCCAGCAGCTTGGGGGGAGCCAAACTTTACGAGCAGTACTTC; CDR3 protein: CASSLGGAKLYEQYF
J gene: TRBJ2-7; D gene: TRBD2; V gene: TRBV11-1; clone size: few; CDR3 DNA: TGTGCCAGCAGCAGAACTAGCGGGTCCGAGCAGTACTTC; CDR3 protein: CASSRTSGSEQYF
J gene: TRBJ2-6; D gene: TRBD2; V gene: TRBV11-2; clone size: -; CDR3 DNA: TGTGCCAGCAGCTTTAGACTAGCGGGAACCGGGGCCAACGTCCTGACTTTC; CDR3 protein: CASSFRLAGTGANVLTF
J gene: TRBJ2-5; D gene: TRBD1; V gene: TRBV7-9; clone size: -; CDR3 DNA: TGTGCCAGCAGCCCAACGCTAGGGGGCAAGGAGACCCAGTACTTC; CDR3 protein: CASSPTLGGKETQYF
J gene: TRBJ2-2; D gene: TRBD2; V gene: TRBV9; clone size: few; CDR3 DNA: TGTGCCAGCAGCGTAGAGCTAGCGGGAGGTCCCACCGGGGAGCTGTTTTTT; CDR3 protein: CASSVELAGGPTGELFF
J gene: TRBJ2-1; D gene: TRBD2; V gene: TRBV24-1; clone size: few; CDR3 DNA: TGTGCCACCAGTGATAGCAAGGCGGGATCTAGCGGGAGATTGAATGAGCAGTTCTTC; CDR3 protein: CATSDSKAGSSGRLNEQFF
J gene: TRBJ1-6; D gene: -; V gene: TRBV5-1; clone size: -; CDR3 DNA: TGCGCCAGCAGGGTTGGTCTAACTCATTCACCCCTCCACTTT; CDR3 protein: CASRVGLTHSPLHF
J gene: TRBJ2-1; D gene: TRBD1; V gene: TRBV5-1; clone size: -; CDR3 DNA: TGCGCCAGCAGCTTGAGGGGGCGGCTTACACCTGAGCAGTTCTTC; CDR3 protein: CASSLRGRLTPEQFF
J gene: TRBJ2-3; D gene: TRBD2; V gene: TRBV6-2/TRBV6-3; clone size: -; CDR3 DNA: TGTGCCAGCAGTACTCTGGGCGGGAGACGGTCAGATACGCAGTATTTT; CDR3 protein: CASSTLGGRRSDTQYF
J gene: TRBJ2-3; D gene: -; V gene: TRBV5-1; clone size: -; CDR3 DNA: TGCGCCAGCAGCTCAGTCCCGGGCACAGATACGCAGTATTTT; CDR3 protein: CASSSVPGTDTQYF
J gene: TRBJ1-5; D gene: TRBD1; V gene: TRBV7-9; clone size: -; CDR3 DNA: TGTGCCAGCAGCCAGGGGGCAGGGAGCTTGAATTTTTGG; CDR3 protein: CASSQGAGSLNFW
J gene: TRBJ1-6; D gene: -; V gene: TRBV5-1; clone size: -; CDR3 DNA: TGCGCCAGCAGCTTGGAAGCCAGTTTATCACCCCTCCACTTT; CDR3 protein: CASSLEASLSPLHF
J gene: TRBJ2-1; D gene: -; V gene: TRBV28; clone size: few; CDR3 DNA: TGTGCCAGCAGTTTACCGGGGATTCTTTACAATGAGCAGTTCTTC; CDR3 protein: CASSLPGILYNEQFF
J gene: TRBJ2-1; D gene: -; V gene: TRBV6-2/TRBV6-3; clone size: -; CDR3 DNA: TGTGCCAGCCGGACCCGAAATGGGAACGACAATGAGCAGTTCTTC; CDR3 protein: CASRTRNGNDNEQFF
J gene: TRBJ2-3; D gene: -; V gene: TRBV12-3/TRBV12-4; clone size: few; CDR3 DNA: TGTGCCAGCAAACACGGTGGAGATACGCAGTATTTT; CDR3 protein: CASKHGGDTQYF
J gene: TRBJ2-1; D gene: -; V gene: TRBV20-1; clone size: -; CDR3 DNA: TGCAGTGCCACGGGCGGACTAGGGGGCGGGCAGTTCTTC; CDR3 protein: CSATGGLGGGQFF
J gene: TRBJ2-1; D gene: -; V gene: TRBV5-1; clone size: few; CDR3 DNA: TGCGCCAGCAGCTTGGCGGGGATATCCTACAATGAGCAGTTCTTC; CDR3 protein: CASSLAGISYNEQFF
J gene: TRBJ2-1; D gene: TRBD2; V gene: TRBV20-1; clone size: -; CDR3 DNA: TGCAGTGCTAGAGATAGAAGTGCGGGAGGGGAATATGAGCAGTTCTTC; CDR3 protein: CSARDRSAGGEYEQFF
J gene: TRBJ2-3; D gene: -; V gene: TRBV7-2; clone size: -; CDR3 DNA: TGTGCCAGCAGACCGACTAGTACCGGGTCAGGGGCGCAGTATTTT; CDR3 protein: CASRPTSTGSGAQYF
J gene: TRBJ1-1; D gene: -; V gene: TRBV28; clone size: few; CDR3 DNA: TGTGCCAGCAGCCGAAGGGGGAAGAACACTGAAGCTTTCTTT; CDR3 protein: CASSRRGKNTEAFF
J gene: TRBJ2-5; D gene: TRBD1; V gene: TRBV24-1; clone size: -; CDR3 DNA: TGTGCCACCAGTGATCCGACCCCGAGACAGGGGGCCGAAGAGACCCAGTACTTC; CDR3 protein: CATSDPTPRQGAEETQYF
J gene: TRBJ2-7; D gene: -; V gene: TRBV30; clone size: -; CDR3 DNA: TGTGCCTGGAGTGTGGGGACGGTTACCTACGAGCAGTACTTC; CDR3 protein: CAWSVGTVTYEQYF
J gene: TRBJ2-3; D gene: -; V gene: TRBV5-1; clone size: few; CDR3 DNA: TGCGCCAGCAGCTTGCTAACAGCAGATACGCAGTATTTT; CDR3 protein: CASSLLTADTQYF
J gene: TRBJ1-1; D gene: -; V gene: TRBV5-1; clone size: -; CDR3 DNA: TGCGCCAGCAGCTTGGGACTAAAAAGGACTGAAGCTTTCTTT; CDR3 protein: CASSLGLKRTEAFF
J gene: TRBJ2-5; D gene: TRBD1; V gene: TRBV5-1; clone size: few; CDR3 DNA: TGCGCCAGCAGCTCCGGACAGGTCCAGACCCAGTACTTC; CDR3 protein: CASSSGQVQTQYF
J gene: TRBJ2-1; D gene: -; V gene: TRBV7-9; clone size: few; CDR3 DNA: TGTGCCAGCAGCTTTGATTGGACGACCCGGAATGAGCAGTTCTTC; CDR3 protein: CASSFDWTTRNEQFF
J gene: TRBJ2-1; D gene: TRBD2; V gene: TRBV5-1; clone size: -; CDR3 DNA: TGCGCCAGCAGCTCCGGACTAGCGGGAGGGCCTGTGAATGAGCAGTTCTTC; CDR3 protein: CASSSGLAGGPVNEQFF
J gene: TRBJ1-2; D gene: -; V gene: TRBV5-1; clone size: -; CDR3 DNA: TGCGCCAGCAGCTTGGAGGGCAATACATTTTCCGGCTATGGCTACACCTTC; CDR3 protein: CASSLEGNTFSGYGYTF
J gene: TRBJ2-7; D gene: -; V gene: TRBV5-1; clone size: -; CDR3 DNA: TGCGCCAGCAGCTTGGCGGGAAATACCTACGAGCAGTACTTC; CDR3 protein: CASSLAGNTYEQYF
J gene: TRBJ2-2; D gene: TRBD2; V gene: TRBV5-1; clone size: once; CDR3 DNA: TGCGCCAGCAGCAAGGGGACTAGCGGTGCGTGGGAGCTGTTTTTT; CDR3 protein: CASSKGTSGAWELFF
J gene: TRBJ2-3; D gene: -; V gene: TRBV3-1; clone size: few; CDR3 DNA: TGTGCCAGCAGCCAAGGAGCTAATACGCAGTATTTT; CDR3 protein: CASSQGANTQYF
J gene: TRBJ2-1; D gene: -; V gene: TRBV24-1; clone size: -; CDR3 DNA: TGTGCCACCAGTACCGTGGCCACTGAGCAGTTCTTC; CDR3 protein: CATSTVATEQFF
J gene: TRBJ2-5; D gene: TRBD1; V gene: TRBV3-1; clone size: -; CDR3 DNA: TGTGCCAGCAGCCCCCGGGACAGGGGTCGGGTAGGGGAGACCCAGTACTTC; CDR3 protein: CASSPRDRGRVGETQYF
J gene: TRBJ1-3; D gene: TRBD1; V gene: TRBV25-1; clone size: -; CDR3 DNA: TGTGCCAGCAGTGAGGTGACAGGGCTAGGAAACACCATATATTTT; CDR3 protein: CASSEVTGLGNTIYF